This T cell receptor (beta chain) was recorded in a study of response to subunit inactivated influenza vaccine (dated by TCRdb to the late 2010s). In terms of the full investigation: The study used deep quantitative T cell receptor repertoire profiling to track responses to a trivalent subunit inactivated influenza vaccine.

This clonotype appeared many times. Its antigen is unknown. Base qualities are not provided; no much larger clone lies one nucleotide away. Broad study findings and their caveats: According to the authors, only a limited number of new T cells may be recruited by each seasonal influenza vaccination.

CDR1 and CDR2 were assigned from the germline V gene (reference sequence) as DFQATT and SNEGSKA. From its cysteine to its phenylalanine, the CDR3 spans 13 amino acids. The CDR3 DNA has 39 bases and is translated from base 1. The germline V and J ends show losses of 4 bases and 7 bases respectively, and no gene match explains 10 bases of the junction. The library was made by RT-PCR. The sequencing machine was an Illumina HiSeq 2500. TCRdb redid the processing of the public reads, applying fastp at Q25 and MiXCR, and retained in-frame beta chains. Every CDR3 protein is listed once, alongside the most common genes and DNA of its rows. Here the sample has hundreds of thousands of distinct CDR3 sequences; roughly 10% occur a single time. The ten top clones hold approximately 11% of the sample. This sample also belongs to another study, concerning T cells expressing NK-cell markers. As the second study states: TCR beta cDNA libraries were made by 5'RACE template switching that added a universal primer site and unique molecular identifiers. Three sorted T-cell subsets (CD3+CD56+NKG2C+, CD3+CD56+NKG2C- and CD3+CD56-NKG2C+) from under ten donors had their TCR beta-chain repertoires profiled. Seven of the eight sequenced donors were HCMV-seropositive and one was HCMV-seronegative. To restrict sorting to alphabetaTCR-expressing T cells, an anti-gammadeltaTCR antibody was added in several experiments. In six donors, the dominant CD3+CD56+NKG2C+ clonotypes were found to rank among the top 10 CD8+ clonotypes and to make up roughly 1.0-7.0% of CD8+ T cells. Those dominant clonotypes were again the most abundant among CD3+CD56-NKG2C+ cells in a handful of donors, at about 25-60.1%. Whether the expanded NKG2C-expressing T cell clones were specific for HCMV antigens was left unclear. Randomly selected healthy volunteers, three men and five women, were used as the eight sequenced donors. A commercial ELISA kit detecting HCMV-specific IgG in serum was used to determine HCMV serostatus. Ficoll density gradient centrifugation was used to isolate peripheral blood mononuclear cells from blood. For a handful of donors, bulk peripheral blood T-cell repertoires were additionally sequenced from unsorted PBMC. Synthesis of cDNA was primed from the TCR beta constant segment and was followed by two consecutive PCR amplification steps. The libraries were sequenced on Illumina HiSeq 2000/2500, MiSeq or NextSeq, producing 2 x 150 bp reads. MIGEC was used to demultiplex reads and group reads by UMI, and MiTCR was used to assemble and quantify clonotypes. To remove erroneous sequences, TCR cDNA sequences were retained only when supported by two or more reads. Downstream repertoire analysis used the tcR package, and clonotypes were matched across fractions by CDR3 nucleotide sequence plus V segment. VDJmatch was used to annotate antigen specificity against VDJdb, with one amino acid substitution in CDR3 allowed.

The material was PBMCs from blood, obtained on the day of vaccination. The sequence derives from a man aged 50-59 years who received an inactivated influenza vaccine. Donor details come from another sample of the same person, matched by shared clones. The rearranged chain carries TRBV20-1 and TRBJ2-7; 7 central nucleotides agree with TRBD2. The CDR3 reads as follows: CSANGGFGREQYF. The bases read TGCAGTGCTAACGGAGGGTTCGGGAGGGAGCAGTACTTC.